The entry below describes one TCR beta chain. Its antigen is as yet unknown. This sample was taken from a study of T-cell memory formation after mild COVID-19. After removal of 3 bases from V and 5 bases from J, the junction contained 9 bases not matched to a gene. This CDR3 has 15 amino acids. CDR1 DFQATT and CDR2 SNEGSKA come from the germline V gene (reference sequence). Findings of the study overall: Cross-reactive memory apparently joined, as some responding clones appeared in pre-infection memory.

TCRdb fed the 5' RACE reads into MiXCR, producing one record per CDR3 protein. There are about 270,000 distinct CDR3 sequences in the sample; about a sixth occur only once, and 20% to 25% lies in the top ten. Sequencing was carried out using PBMCs or a T cell subset sorted from them (not recorded which). The sequence was obtained from a man between 18 and 29 years old who had mild COVID-19 (a few samples of this study predate the infection). Cell type and time point are not known. V gene TRBV20-1 combines with J gene TRBJ2-1; 8 nucleotides align to TRBD1. CDR3: CSASNRGRHDNEQFF. The CDR3 region has the DNA TGCAGTGCTAGCAACAGGGGGAGGCACGACAATGAGCAGTTCTTC.